The 24 T cell receptor beta chains below come from one sample, sequenced in a study of shared clonotypes between healthy human individuals. The data were produced by immunoSEQ multiplex PCR, yet TCRdb's version contains in-frame clones alone and is incomplete. The sample shows about 1.5 million clones, roughly 98% of them seen only once. The specimen sequenced was naive CD4+ T cells sorted from blood. Subset reported: CD45RA+ positively selected. The receptors come from a man aged 25 to 40 in good health.

This rearrangement joins TRBV29-1 to TRBJ2-4; tentatively, D is TRBD2 (6 bases). V dropped 7 bases and J dropped 8 bases, with 9 bases sitting between them. Germline assignment: CDR1 SQVTM and CDR2 ANQGSEA. This CDR3 contains 10 residues. This CDR3 reads CSAGGDIQYF. The DNA of the CDR3 is TGCAGCGCCGGAGGGGACATTCAGTACTTC. Variable domain in full (rest from reference TRBV29-1 and TRBJ2-4): SAVISQKPSRDICQRGTSLTIQCQVDSQVTMMFWYRQQPGQSLTLIATANQGSEATYESGFVIDKFPISRPNLTFSTLTVSNMSPEDSSIYLCSAGGDIQYFGAGTRLSVL.

The V and J genes are TRBV15 and TRBJ2-5; no firm D call. The CDR3 is 13 residues long. CDR1 and CDR2 from the germline V gene are LNHNV and YYDKDF (reference sequence). V was cut by 1 base and J by 5 bases, with 8 bases left in between. The CDR3 DNA reads TGTGCCACCAGCAGAGCTAGTAGGGAGACCCAGTACTTC. Amino acid sequence: CATSRASRETQYF. Variable domain in full (rest from reference TRBV15 and TRBJ2-5): DAMVIQNPRYQVTQFGKPVTLSCSQTLNHNVMYWYQQKSSQAPKLLFHYYDKDFNNEADTPDNFQSRRPNTSFCFLDIRSPGLGDTAMYLCATSRASRETQYFGPGTRLLVL.

The V and J genes are TRBV18 and TRBJ1-3; D is unresolved. This CDR3 has 15 residues. CDR1 is KGHSH and CDR2 is LQKENI in the germline V gene. V lost 2 bases and J lost 0, with 8 bases in between. The CDR3 here is CASSPDGFSGNTIYF. CDR3 DNA: TGTGCCAGCTCACCAGACGGCTTCTCTGGAAACACCATATATTTT.

This clone was seen a single time. Other DNA sequences of this sample code for an identical CDR3. The chain couples TRBV7-9 to TRBJ2-1; D is undetermined. There are 11 residues in the CDR3. Germline V CDR1 and CDR2: SEHNR, FQNEAQ (reference sequence). V was pared by 3 bases and J by 6 bases, with 3 bases between. The chain's CDR3 is CASSLGNEQFF. In DNA form, the CDR3 reads TGTGCCAGCAGCTTGGGCAATGAGCAGTTCTTC.

The chain combines TRBV6-4 with TRBJ2-3, with 12 bases matching TRBD2. CDR3 length equals 15 residues. V was clipped by 6 bases and J by 3 bases; unmatched bases: 4. Germline V gene lookup returns CDR1 MRHNA and CDR2 SNTAGT. For the CDR3, the DNA is TGTGCCAGCAGCAGACTAGCGGGAGCTACAGATACGCAGTATTTT. Translated, it gives CASSRLAGATDTQYF.

The chain is built from TRBV27 and TRBJ2-2; 16 bases line up with TRBD2. The CDR3 has 18 residues. V shed 5 bases and J 3 bases; nucleotides not matched to a gene: 6. Germline values: CDR1 MNHEY, CDR2 SMNVEV (reference sequence). CDR3 bases: TGTGCCAGCAGTCGAGGGGGACTAGCGGGAGGGTACACCGGGGAGCTGTTTTTT. Amino acid sequence: CASSRGGLAGGYTGELFF.

The chain employs TRBV9 and TRBJ1-2; maybe TRBD1 (6 bases). CDR3 length: 15 residues. Germline assignment: CDR1 SGDLS and CDR2 YYNGEE. V was cut by 6 bases and J by 4 bases, with 19 bases left in between. The CDR3 here is CASTLTGGAGYGYTF. The CDR3, as DNA: TGTGCCAGCACCCTTACCGGGGGGGCGGGCTATGGCTACACCTTC. The full variable domain, rest sourced from reference TRBV9 and TRBJ1-2, is DSGVTQTPKHLITATGQRVTLRCSPRSGDLSVYWYQQSLDQGLQFLIQYYNGEERAKGNILERFSAQQFPDLHSELNLSSLELGDSALYFCASTLTGGAGYGYTFGSGTRLTVV.

The chain couples TRBV30 to TRBJ2-1, with D possibly TRBD2 on 6 matching bases. Germline lookup yields CDR1 GTSNPN and CDR2 SVGIG (reference sequence). The germline V and J ends were trimmed by 1 base and 9 bases, with 13 bases remaining between them. The CDR3 contains 13 residues. This CDR3 is CAWSALLGLEQFF. The CDR3 DNA is TGTGCCTGGAGTGCCCTCTTGGGACTTGAGCAGTTCTTC.

This chain connects TRBV11-2 to TRBJ2-7; TRBD1 aligns across 9 bases. This CDR3 region has 15 residues. Trimming cost V 2 bases and J 5 bases; bases outside gene matches: 7. The germline V gene encodes CDR1 SGHAT and CDR2 FQNNGV. The CDR3 loop reads CASSLTRDRDHEQYF. CDR3 DNA sequence: TGTGCCAGCAGCTTAACCCGGGACAGGGACCACGAGCAGTACTTC.

This clone is a singleton in its sample. This chain connects TRBV7-2 to TRBJ1-5; no clear D gene. The CDR3 runs to 15 residues. Germline CDR1 reads SGHTA; CDR2 reads FQGNSA. The ends were cut back, 2 bases at V and 2 bases at J, with 10 bases in the middle. CDR3 sequence: CASSLISRGNQPQHF. CDR3 nucleotides: TGTGCCAGCAGCTTAATATCCCGCGGCAATCAGCCCCAGCATTTT.

The rearrangement uses TRBV6-1 and TRBJ1-1; D gene unclear. The CDR3 is made up of 14 amino acids. Trimming left V 3 bases short and J 5 bases short, with 13 bases between. CDR1 and CDR2 from the germline V gene are MNHNS and SASEGT. In nucleotides, the CDR3 is TGTGCCAGCAGTGATCTTCCGGGGAGAACTGAAGCTTTCTTT. It codes for CASSDLPGRTEAFF.

The chain has TRBV7-3 and TRBJ2-7; D may correspond to TRBD1 or TRBD2 (5 bases each). Trimming removed 4 bases from V and 6 bases from J, with 13 bases in between. The CDR3 has 13 amino acids. Per germline, CDR1 SGHTA and CDR2 FQGTGA. The CDR3 nucleotides read TGTGCCAGCAGCTCCGGGGCAACCGGCGAGCAGTACTTC. Its translation: CASSSGATGEQYF. Full variable domain (remainder filled in from reference TRBV7-3 and TRBJ2-7): GAGVSQTPSNKVTEKGKYVELRCDPISGHTALYWYRQSLGQGPEFLIYFQGTGAADDSGLPNDRFFAVRPEGSVSTLKIQRTERGDSAVYLCASSSGATGEQYFGPGTRLTVT.

As to this clone: This same CDR3 is encoded by further DNA sequences in the sample. The chain employs TRBV5-1 and TRBJ1-2, with TRBD1 identical over 7 bases. This CDR3 comprises 14 residues. The V gene's germline CDR1 is SGHRS and CDR2 YFSETQ. V trimming: 0 bases; J trimming: 5 bases; junction bases outside the gene matches: 4. The CDR3 loop is CASSLAGGSYGYTF. CDR3 DNA: TGCGCCAGCAGCTTGGCAGGGGGGTCTTATGGCTACACCTTC. The full variable domain, completed using reference TRBV5-1 and TRBJ1-2, is KAGVTQTPRYLIKTRGQQVTLSCSPISGHRSVSWYQQTPGQGLQFLFEYFSETQRNKGNFPGRFSGRQFSNSRSEMNVSTLELGDSALYLCASSLAGGSYGYTFGSGTRLTVV.

The rearrangement links TRBV7-2 to TRBJ1-1; the D gene is possibly TRBD1 (5 bases). CDR1 is SGHTA, CDR2 FQGNSA, per germline. V dropped 6 bases and J dropped 2 bases, with 10 bases sitting between them. This CDR3 is 13 amino acids long. CDR3 sequence: CASRRQLNTEAFF. In nucleotides, the CDR3 is TGTGCCAGCAGGAGACAGTTAAACACTGAAGCTTTCTTT.

The chain is built from TRBV6-1 and TRBJ2-1, with 13 bases identical to TRBD2. The V gene end was trimmed by 3 bases and the J gene end by 7 bases; junction bases not matched to a gene: 6. Germline assignment: CDR1 MNHNS and CDR2 SASEGT. The CDR3 runs 16 residues. CDR3 in DNA: TGTGCCAGCAGTGACCAGCGACTAGCGGGGGGAAATGAGCAGTTCTTC. Translating gives CASSDQRLAGGNEQFF.

As for this clone: This CDR3 is also generated by other DNA sequences in the sample. This sequence joins TRBV9 and TRBJ1-2; TRBD1 matches 7 bases. The ends lost 2 bases at V and 4 bases at J; junction bases unmatched: 5. Germline lookup yields CDR1 SGDLS and CDR2 YYNGEE. The length of the CDR3 is 14 residues. The CDR3 loop reads CASSVAPGGYGYTF. The CDR3 region has the DNA TGTGCCAGCAGCGTTGCCCCAGGGGGCTATGGCTACACCTTC.

The table lists this clone with a count of one. The genes are TRBV6-1 and TRBJ2-7; either TRBD1 or TRBD2 may fit D (5 bases each). Trimming shortened V by 7 bases and J by 6 bases, and 16 bases separated the two germline ends. Germline V gene data show CDR1 as MNHNS and CDR2 as SASEGT. The CDR3 is 13 amino acids. Here the CDR3 DNA reads TGTGCCAGCAACCCCCCCCCGGGGACCGAGCAGTACTTC. Its translation: CASNPPPGTEQYF.

The chain recombines TRBV5-1 with TRBJ2-5, with D possibly TRBD2 on 6 matching bases. CDR1 is SGHRS and CDR2 is YFSETQ in the germline V gene. V lost 2 bases to trimming and J lost 2 bases, with 13 bases between them. This CDR3 region has 15 residues. The CDR3 sequence is CASSLKLALQETQYF. As DNA, the CDR3 is TGCGCCAGCAGCTTAAAACTAGCATTACAAGAGACCCAGTACTTC. The variable domain in full, with the rest retrieved from reference TRBV5-1 and TRBJ2-5, is KAGVTQTPRYLIKTRGQQVTLSCSPISGHRSVSWYQQTPGQGLQFLFEYFSETQRNKGNFPGRFSGRQFSNSRSEMNVSTLELGDSALYLCASSLKLALQETQYFGPGTRLLVL.

The chain is built from TRBV5-1 and TRBJ1-3, with 9 bases that match TRBD1. The CDR3 covers 14 residues. With 9 bases clipped from V and 3 bases from J, the junction kept 7 bases outside the gene matches. The V gene's germline CDR1 is SGHRS and CDR2 YFSETQ. Written as DNA, the CDR3 is TGCGCCACCACGGGACAGGGAAATGGAAACACCATATATTTT. The encoded protein is CATTGQGNGNTIYF.

This clone showed up just once. This rearrangement joins TRBV4-1 to TRBJ2-6; weak D call: TRBD1 (6 bases). The CDR3 extends over 20 amino acids. Germline V gene lookup returns CDR1 MGHRA and CDR2 YSYEKL. Trimming removed 1 base from V and 0 bases from J, with 19 bases in between. Here the CDR3 DNA reads TGCGCCAGCAGCCAAGCACAGGGAAGAGGATCCCTCTCTGGGGCCAACGTCCTGACTTTC. This encodes CASSQAQGRGSLSGANVLTF.

The chain combines TRBV19 with TRBJ2-3; 9 positions match TRBD1. Germline trimming cut 8 bases from V and 5 bases from J; bases unmatched to any gene: 8. The germline V gene encodes CDR1 LNHDA and CDR2 SQIVND (reference sequence). The CDR3 is 14 amino acids. Written as DNA, the CDR3 is TGTGCCAGTGGGGCGGGACAGGGCGGAGATACGCAGTATTTT. It is translated as CASGAGQGGDTQYF.

J is TRBJ2-6 and V is TRBV5-1, with D perhaps TRBD1 (6 bases). The CDR3 spans 16 residues. The germline gives CDR1 SGHRS, CDR2 YFSETQ. V was trimmed by 0 bases and J by 4 bases, leaving 11 bases between them. The CDR3: CASSLVTGQGANVLTF. The CDR3 DNA is TGCGCCAGCAGCTTGGTCACAGGGCAGGGGGCCAACGTCCTGACTTTC.

V usage is TRBV5-8 and J usage is TRBJ1-1, with D uncertain. Germline CDR1 SGHTS, CDR2 YDEGEE. This CDR3 spans 13 amino acids. Trimming pared 4 bases from V and 9 bases from J, leaving 16 bases between. CDR3 coding DNA: TGTGCCAGCAGCGGCAGGACCAGCTACAAAGCTTTCTTT. This encodes CASSGRTSYKAFF. Filled out from reference TRBV5-8 and TRBJ1-1, the complete variable domain reads EAGVTQSPTHLIKTRGQQATLRCSPISGHTSVYWYQQALGLGLQFLLWYDEGEERNRGNFPPRFSGRQFPNYSSELNVNALELEDSALYLCASSGRTSYKAFFGQGTRLTVV.

About this clone itself: Other DNA variants within this sample encode the same CDR3. The rearrangement links TRBV2 to TRBJ2-7; maybe TRBD1 (6 bases). V dropped 6 bases and J dropped 4 bases, with 10 bases sitting between them. In germline, CDR1 is SNHLY, CDR2 FYNNEI. The CDR3 totals 12 residues. The CDR3, as DNA: TGTGCCAGCAGCGGGACATCTTACGAGCAGTACTTC. This encodes CASSGTSYEQYF.